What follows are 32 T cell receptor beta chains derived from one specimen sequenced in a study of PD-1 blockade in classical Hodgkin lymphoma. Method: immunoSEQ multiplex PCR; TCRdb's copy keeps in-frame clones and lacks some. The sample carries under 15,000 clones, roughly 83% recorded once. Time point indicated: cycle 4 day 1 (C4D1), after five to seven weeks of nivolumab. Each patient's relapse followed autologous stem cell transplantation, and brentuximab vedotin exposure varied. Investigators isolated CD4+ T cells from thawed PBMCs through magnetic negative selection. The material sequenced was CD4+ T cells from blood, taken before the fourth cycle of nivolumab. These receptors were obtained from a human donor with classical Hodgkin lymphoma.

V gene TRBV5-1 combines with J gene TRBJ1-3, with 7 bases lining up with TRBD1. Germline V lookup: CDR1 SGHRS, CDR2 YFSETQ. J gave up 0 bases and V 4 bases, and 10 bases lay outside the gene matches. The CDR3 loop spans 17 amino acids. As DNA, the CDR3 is TGCGCCAGCAGCAGGGAGGGGACAGCCAACTCTGGAAACACCATATATTTT. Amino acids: CASSREGTANSGNTIYF.

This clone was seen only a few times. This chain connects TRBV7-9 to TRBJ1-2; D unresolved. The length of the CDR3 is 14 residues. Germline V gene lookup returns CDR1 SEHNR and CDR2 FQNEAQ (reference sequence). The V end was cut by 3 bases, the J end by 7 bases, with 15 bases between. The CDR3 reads CASSLSWQDSGYTF. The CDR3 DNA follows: TGTGCCAGCAGCTTGTCGTGGCAGGACTCTGGCTACACCTTC.

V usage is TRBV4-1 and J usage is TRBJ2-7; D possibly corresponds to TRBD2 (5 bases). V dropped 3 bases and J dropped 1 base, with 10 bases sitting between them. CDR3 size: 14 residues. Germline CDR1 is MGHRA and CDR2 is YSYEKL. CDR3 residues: CASSQPGISYEQYF. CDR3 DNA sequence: TGCGCCAGCAGCCAGCCGGGAATATCCTACGAGCAGTACTTC.

The chain's CDR3 is CASSLGTVFEQYF. The DNA for the CDR3 is TGTGCCAGCAGCCTAGGGACAGTTTTCGAGCAGTACTTC. The chain is built from TRBV27 and TRBJ2-7; TRBD1 agrees at 7 bases. Per the germline V gene, CDR1 is MNHEY and CDR2 is SMNVEV (reference sequence). The V and J ends lost 6 bases and 6 bases, in that order; junction bases with no gene match: 8. There are 13 residues in the CDR3.

The CDR3 protein is CASERGPNTGELFF. CDR3 sequence (DNA): TGCGCCAGCGAGCGGGGGCCTAACACCGGGGAGCTGTTTTTT. This chain connects TRBV5-1 to TRBJ2-2; TRBD2 agrees at 8 bases. The CDR3 totals 14 residues. CDR1 and CDR2 from the germline V gene are SGHRS and YFSETQ. Unmatched junction bases numbered 4, after V lost 7 bases and J lost 2 bases.

In DNA, the CDR3 is TGTGCCAGCAGCTTCGAACCTCATGGAGGGGGGACCCAGTACTTC. This sequence encodes CASSFEPHGGGTQYF. The chain uses TRBV7-2 and TRBJ2-5; the D gene could be TRBD1 or TRBD2 (6 bases each). Germline CDR1 reads SGHTA; CDR2 reads FQGNSA. V was cut by 3 bases and J by 7 bases, with 18 bases left in between. The CDR3 extends over 15 amino acids.

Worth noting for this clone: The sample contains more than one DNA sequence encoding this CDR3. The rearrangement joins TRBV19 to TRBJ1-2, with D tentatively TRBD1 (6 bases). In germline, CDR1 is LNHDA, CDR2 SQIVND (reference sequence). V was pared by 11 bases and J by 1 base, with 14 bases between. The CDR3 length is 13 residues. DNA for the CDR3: TGTGCCGCAACAGGACAGTTTAACTATGGCTACACCTTC. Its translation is CAATGQFNYGYTF.

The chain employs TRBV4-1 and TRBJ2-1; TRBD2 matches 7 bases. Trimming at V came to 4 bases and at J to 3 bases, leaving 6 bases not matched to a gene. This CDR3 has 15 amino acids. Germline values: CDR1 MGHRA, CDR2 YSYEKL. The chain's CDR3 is CASSLGLVYYNEQFF. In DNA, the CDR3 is TGCGCCAGCAGCCTCGGACTAGTTTACTACAATGAGCAGTTCTTC.

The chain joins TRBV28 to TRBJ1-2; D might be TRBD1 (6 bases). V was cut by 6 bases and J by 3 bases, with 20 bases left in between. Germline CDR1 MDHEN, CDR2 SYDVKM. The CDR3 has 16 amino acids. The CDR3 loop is CASRSGGPHGDYGYTF. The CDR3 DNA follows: TGTGCCAGCAGATCCGGGGGCCCTCATGGTGACTATGGCTACACCTTC.

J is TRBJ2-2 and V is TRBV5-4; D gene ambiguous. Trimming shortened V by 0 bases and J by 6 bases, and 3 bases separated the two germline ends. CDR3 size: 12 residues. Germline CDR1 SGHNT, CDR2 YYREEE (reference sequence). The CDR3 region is CASSLAAGELFF. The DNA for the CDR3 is TGTGCCAGCAGCTTGGCGGCCGGGGAGCTGTTTTTT.

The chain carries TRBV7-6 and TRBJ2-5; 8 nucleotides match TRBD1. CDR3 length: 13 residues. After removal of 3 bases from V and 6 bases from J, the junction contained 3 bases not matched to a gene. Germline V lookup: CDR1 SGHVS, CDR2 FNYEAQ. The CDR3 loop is CASSFTGGQTQYF. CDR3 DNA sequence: TGTGCCAGCAGCTTCACAGGGGGACAGACCCAGTACTTC.

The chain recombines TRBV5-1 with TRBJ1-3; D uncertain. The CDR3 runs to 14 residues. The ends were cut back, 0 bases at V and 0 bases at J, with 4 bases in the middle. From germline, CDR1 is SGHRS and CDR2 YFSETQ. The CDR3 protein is CASSLVPSGNTIYF. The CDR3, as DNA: TGCGCCAGCAGCTTGGTCCCCTCTGGAAACACCATATATTTT. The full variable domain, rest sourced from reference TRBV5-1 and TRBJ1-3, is KAGVTQTPRYLIKTRGQQVTLSCSPISGHRSVSWYQQTPGQGLQFLFEYFSETQRNKGNFPGRFSGRQFSNSRSEMNVSTLELGDSALYLCASSLVPSGNTIYFGEGSWLTVV.

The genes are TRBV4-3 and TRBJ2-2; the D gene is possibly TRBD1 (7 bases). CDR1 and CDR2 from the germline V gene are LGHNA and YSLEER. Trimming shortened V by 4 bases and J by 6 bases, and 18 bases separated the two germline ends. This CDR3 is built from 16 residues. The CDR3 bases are TGCGCCAGCAGCCCAAGGGGCAGGGGGGTCCCCGGGGAGCTGTTTTTT. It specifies CASSPRGRGVPGELFF.

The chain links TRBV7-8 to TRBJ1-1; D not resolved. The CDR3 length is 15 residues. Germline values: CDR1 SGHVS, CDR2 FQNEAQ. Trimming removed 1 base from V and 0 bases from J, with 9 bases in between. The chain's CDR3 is CASSLEGRLNTEAFF. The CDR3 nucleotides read TGTGCCAGCAGCTTAGAAGGCCGATTGAACACTGAAGCTTTCTTT.

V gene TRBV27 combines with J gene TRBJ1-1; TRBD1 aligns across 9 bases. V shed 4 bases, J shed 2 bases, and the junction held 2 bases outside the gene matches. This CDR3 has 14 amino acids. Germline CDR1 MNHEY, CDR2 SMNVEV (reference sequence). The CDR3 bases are TGTGCCAGCAGTTCGACAGGGGGAAACACTGAAGCTTTCTTT. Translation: CASSSTGGNTEAFF.

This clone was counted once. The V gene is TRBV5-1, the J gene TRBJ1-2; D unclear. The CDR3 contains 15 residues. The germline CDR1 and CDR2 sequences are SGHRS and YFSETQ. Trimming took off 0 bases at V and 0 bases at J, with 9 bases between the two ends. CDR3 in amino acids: CASSLGSASNYGYTF. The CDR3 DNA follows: TGCGCCAGCAGCTTGGGATCAGCATCTAACTATGGCTACACCTTC.

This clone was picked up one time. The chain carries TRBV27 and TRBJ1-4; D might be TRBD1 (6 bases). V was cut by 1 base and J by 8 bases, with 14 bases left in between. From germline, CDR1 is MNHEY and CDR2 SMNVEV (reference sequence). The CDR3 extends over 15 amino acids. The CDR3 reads CASSLLGGLREKLFF. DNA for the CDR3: TGTGCCAGCAGTTTATTGGGGGGGCTTCGGGAAAAACTGTTTTTT.

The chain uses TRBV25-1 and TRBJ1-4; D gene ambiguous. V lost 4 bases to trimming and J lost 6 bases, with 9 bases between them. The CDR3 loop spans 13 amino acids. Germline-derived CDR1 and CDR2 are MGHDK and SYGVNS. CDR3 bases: TGTGCCAGCAGTGGCCGGTTCTATGAAAAACTGTTTTTT. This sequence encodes CASSGRFYEKLFF.

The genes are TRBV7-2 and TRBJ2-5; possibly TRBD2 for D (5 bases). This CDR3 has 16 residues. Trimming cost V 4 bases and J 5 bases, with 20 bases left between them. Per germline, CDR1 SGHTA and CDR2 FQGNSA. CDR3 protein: CASSSFAGPPGETQYF. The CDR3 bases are TGTGCCAGCAGCTCTTTTGCTGGGCCCCCGGGGGAGACCCAGTACTTC.

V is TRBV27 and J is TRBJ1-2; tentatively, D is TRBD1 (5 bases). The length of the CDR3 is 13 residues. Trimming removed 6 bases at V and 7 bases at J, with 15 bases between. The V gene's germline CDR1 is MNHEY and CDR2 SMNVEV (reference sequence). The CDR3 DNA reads TGTGCCAGCAGCTTCCCCGGGGGGGGTGGCTACACCTTC. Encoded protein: CASSFPGGGGYTF.

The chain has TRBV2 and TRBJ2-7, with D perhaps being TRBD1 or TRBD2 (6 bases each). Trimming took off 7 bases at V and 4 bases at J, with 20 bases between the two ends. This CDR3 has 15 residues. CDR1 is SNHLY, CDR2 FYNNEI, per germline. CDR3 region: CASTPEGGPRYEQYF. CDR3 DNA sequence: TGTGCCAGCACCCCGGAAGGGGGGCCGAGGTACGAGCAGTACTTC.

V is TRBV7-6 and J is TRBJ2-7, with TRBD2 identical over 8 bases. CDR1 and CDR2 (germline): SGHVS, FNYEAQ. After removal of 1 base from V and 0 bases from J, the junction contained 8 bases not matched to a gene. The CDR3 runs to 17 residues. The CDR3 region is CASSLGPRREGSYEQYF. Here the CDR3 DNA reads TGTGCCAGCAGCTTAGGCCCACGCCGGGAGGGCTCCTACGAGCAGTACTTC. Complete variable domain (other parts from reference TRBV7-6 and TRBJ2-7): GAGVSQSPRYKVTKRGQDVALRCDPISGHVSLYWYRQALGQGPEFLTYFNYEAQQDKSGLPNDRFSAERPEGSISTLTIQRTEQRDSAMYRCASSLGPRREGSYEQYFGPGTRLTVT.

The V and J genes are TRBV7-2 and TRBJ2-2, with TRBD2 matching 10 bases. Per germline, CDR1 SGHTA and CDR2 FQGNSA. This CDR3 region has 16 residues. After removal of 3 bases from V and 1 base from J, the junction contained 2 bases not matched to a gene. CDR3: CASSFRLAGNTGELFF. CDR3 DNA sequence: TGTGCCAGCAGCTTTAGACTAGCGGGGAACACCGGGGAGCTGTTTTTT.

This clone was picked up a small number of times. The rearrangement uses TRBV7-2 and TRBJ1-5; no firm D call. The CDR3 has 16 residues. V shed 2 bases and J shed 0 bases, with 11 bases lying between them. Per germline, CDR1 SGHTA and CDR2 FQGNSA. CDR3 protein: CASSLRRGDSNQPQHF. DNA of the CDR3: TGTGCCAGCAGCTTAAGACGGGGAGATAGCAATCAGCCCCAGCATTTT.

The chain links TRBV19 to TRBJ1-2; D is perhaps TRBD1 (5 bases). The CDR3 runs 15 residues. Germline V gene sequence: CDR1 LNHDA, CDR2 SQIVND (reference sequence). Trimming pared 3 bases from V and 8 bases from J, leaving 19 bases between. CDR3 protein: CASSILAGLGTGYTF. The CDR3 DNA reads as TGTGCCAGTAGTATCCTGGCAGGGTTGGGCACCGGCTACACCTTC.

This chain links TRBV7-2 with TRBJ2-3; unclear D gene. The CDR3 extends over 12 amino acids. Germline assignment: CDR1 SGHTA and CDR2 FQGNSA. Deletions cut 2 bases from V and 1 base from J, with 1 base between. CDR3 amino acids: CASSLRTDTQYF. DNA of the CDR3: TGTGCCAGCAGCTTACGCACAGATACGCAGTATTTT.

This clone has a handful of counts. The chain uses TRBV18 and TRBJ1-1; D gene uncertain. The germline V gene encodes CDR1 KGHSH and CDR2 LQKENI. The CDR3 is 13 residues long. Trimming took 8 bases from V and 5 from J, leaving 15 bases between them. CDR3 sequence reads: CASTPDLGTEAFF. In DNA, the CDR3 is TGTGCCAGCACCCCCGATCTAGGGACTGAAGCTTTCTTT. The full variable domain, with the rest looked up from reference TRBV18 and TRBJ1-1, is NAGVMQNPRHLVRRRGQEARLRCSPMKGHSHVYWYRQLPEEGLKFMVYLQKENIIDESGMPKERFSAEFPKEGPSILRIQQVVRGDSAAYFCASTPDLGTEAFFGQGTRLTVV.

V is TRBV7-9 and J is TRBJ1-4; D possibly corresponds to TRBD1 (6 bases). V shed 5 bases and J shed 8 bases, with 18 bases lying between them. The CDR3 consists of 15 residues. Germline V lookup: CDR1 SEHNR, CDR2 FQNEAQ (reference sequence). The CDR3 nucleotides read TGTGCCAGCAGCGCCGGAAGGGGGGCGGGGGAAAAACTGTTTTTT. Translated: CASSAGRGAGEKLFF.

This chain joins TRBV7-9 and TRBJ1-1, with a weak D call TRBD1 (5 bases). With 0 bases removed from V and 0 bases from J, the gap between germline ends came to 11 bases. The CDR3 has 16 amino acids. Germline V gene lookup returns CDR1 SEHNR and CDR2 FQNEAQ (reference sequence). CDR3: CASSLASGIMNTEAFF. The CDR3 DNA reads TGTGCCAGCAGCTTAGCGTCAGGGATCATGAACACTGAAGCTTTCTTT.

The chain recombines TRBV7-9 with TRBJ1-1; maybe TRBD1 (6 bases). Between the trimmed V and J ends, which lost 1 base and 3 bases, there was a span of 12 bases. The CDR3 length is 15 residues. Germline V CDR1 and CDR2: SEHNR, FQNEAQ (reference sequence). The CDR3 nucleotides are TGTGCCAGCAGCTTAGGCGACAGGCGTTACACTGAAGCTTTCTTT. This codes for CASSLGDRRYTEAFF.

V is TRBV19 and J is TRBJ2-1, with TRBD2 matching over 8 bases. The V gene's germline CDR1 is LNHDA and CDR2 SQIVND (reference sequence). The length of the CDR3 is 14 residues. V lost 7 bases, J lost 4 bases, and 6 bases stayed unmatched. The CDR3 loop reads CASKRAGEYNEQFF. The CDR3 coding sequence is TGTGCCAGTAAGCGAGCGGGGGAATACAATGAGCAGTTCTTC.

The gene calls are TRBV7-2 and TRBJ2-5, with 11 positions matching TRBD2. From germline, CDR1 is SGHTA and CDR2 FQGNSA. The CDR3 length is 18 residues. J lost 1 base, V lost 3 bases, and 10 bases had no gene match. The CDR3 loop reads CASSLGVTSGISQETQYF. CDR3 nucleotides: TGTGCCAGCAGCTTGGGGGTGACTAGCGGGATCTCCCAAGAGACCCAGTACTTC.